Below, 18 T cell receptor beta chains from the same sample are listed, as sequenced in a study of Ad26.COV2.S vaccination and SARS-CoV-2 variants. This sample's treatment: approximately 18 received Ad26.COV2.S at low or high dose, single or two shots; several received placebo; per-sample allocation not given. Sampling occurred on day 63 after the first vaccine or placebo injection. Profiled with immunoSEQ multiplex PCR; TCRdb holds only in-frame clones, not every one. This sample carries roughly 420,000 clones, over 75% of them seen once, and the ten largest clones take 3.5% to 4%. The source material was peripheral blood, sampled in a trial of Ad26.COV2.S vaccine versus placebo. All receptors derive from a person aged 18-65 years who received the Ad26.COV2.S COVID-19 vaccine or a placebo.

The genes are TRBV28 and TRBJ2-2; perhaps D is TRBD1 or TRBD2 (5 bases each). CDR1 is MDHEN and CDR2 is SYDVKM in the germline V gene. V was shortened by 4 bases and J by 4 bases, with 19 bases between the two germline ends. The CDR3 is 17 amino acids. The DNA of the CDR3 is TGTGCCAGCAGTTGGGGGACCGCAGATAGTTTCACCGGGGAGCTGTTTTTT. Amino acid sequence: CASSWGTADSFTGELFF.

This clone was seen a single time. The chain carries TRBV2 and TRBJ2-7, with a weak D call TRBD1 (6 bases). The CDR3 runs 12 residues. V was trimmed by 6 bases and J by 7 bases, leaving 13 bases between them. The germline gives CDR1 SNHLY, CDR2 FYNNEI. The CDR3 region is CASRKDSSEQYF. CDR3 DNA: TGTGCCAGCAGGAAGGACAGCTCAGAGCAGTACTTC.

The chain employs TRBV4-3 and TRBJ2-1; no clear D gene. This CDR3 has 17 residues. The ends were cut back, 4 bases at V and 8 bases at J, with 24 bases in the middle. Germline V gives CDR1 LGHNA, CDR2 YSLEER. The chain's CDR3 is CASSLQEGRTRGDEQFF. The DNA for the CDR3 is TGCGCCAGCAGCCTACAAGAAGGCAGGACGCGTGGGGATGAGCAGTTCTTC.

As concerns this clone: This specimen includes other DNA sequences encoding the same CDR3. The CDR3 nucleotides read TGTGCCAGCAGCTTGGGACAGGTGAACACCGGGGAGCTGTTTTTT. This gives the protein CASSLGQVNTGELFF. This rearrangement joins TRBV7-3 to TRBJ2-2; 8 positions agree with TRBD1. Germline lookup yields CDR1 SGHTA and CDR2 FQGTGA. Trimming at V came to 3 bases and at J to 1 base, leaving 1 base not matched to a gene. The CDR3 has 15 amino acids. The full variable domain, with the rest looked up from reference TRBV7-3 and TRBJ2-2, is GAGVSQTPSNKVTEKGKYVELRCDPISGHTALYWYRQSLGQGPEFLIYFQGTGAADDSGLPNDRFFAVRPEGSVSTLKIQRTERGDSAVYLCASSLGQVNTGELFFGEGSRLTVL.

This chain uses TRBV6-4 with TRBJ1-3; D is undetermined. This CDR3 has 14 residues. Germline CDR1 MRHNA, CDR2 SNTAGT. Deletions cut 2 bases from V and 4 bases from J, with 9 bases between. CDR3 in amino acids: CASSDGGWGNTIYF. DNA of the CDR3: TGTGCCAGCAGTGACGGAGGCTGGGGAAACACCATATATTTT.

V is TRBV7-3 and J is TRBJ2-6; 9 bases agree with TRBD1. The ends lost 5 bases at V and 1 base at J; junction bases unmatched: 6. From germline, CDR1 is SGHTA and CDR2 FQGTGA. There are 17 residues in the CDR3. Here the CDR3 DNA reads TGTGCCAGCAGCGCCGGGACAGGGTTTTCTGGGGCCAACGTCCTGACTTTC. It specifies CASSAGTGFSGANVLTF.

The V and J genes are TRBV9 and TRBJ1-1, with unresolved D. Germline assignment: CDR1 SGDLS and CDR2 YYNGEE. The CDR3 is 12 residues long. V was clipped by 3 bases and J by 3 bases, with 6 bases between them. CDR3 sequence reads: CASSGVYTEAFF. CDR3 nucleotide sequence: TGTGCCAGCAGCGGTGTGTACACTGAAGCTTTCTTT.

This clone has only one observation. V is TRBV14 and J is TRBJ2-4; D is ambiguous. The V and J ends lost 2 bases and 0 bases respectively, with 14 bases between them. The CDR3 consists of 17 residues. Germline values: CDR1 SGHDN, CDR2 FVKESK. The CDR3: CASSQSDHALAKNIQYF. In DNA form, the CDR3 reads TGTGCCAGCAGCCAATCAGATCACGCTCTAGCCAAAAACATTCAGTACTTC. Full variable domain (outside the CDR3, taken from reference TRBV14 and TRBJ2-4): EAGVTQFPSHSVIEKGQTVTLRCDPISGHDNLYWYRRVMGKEIKFLLHFVKESKQDESGMPNNRFLAERTGGTYSTLKVQPAELEDSGVYFCASSQSDHALAKNIQYFGAGTRLSVL.

CDR3 DNA: TGCGCCAGCAGTCCTTCCAGGCCCCCGGGACAGGGGTGCGGAGAGACCCAGTACTTC. This gives the protein CASSPSRPPGQGCGETQYF. The J gene is TRBJ2-5, the V gene TRBV23-1; TRBD1 agrees at 10 bases. TRBV23-1 is classed as an ORF, of uncertain function. This CDR3 comprises 19 residues. Trimming cost V 4 bases and J 4 bases; bases outside gene matches: 18.

The genes are TRBV7-9 and TRBJ1-1; perhaps TRBD1 as D (5 bases). The V end lost 4 bases, the J end lost 6 bases, and 9 bases lay between the germline ends. CDR1 is SEHNR and CDR2 is FQNEAQ in the germline V gene (reference sequence). The CDR3 runs to 12 residues. CDR3 in amino acids: CASSYGTSEAFF. In DNA form, the CDR3 reads TGTGCCAGCAGCTACGGGACTTCTGAAGCTTTCTTT.

The chain carries TRBV5-1 and TRBJ1-1, with 9 bases that match TRBD1. Trimming cost V 2 bases and J 5 bases; bases outside gene matches: 4. Germline CDR1 reads SGHRS; CDR2 reads YFSETQ. The CDR3 is 14 amino acids. CDR3 residues: CASSLSTGGTEAFF. The CDR3 DNA reads TGCGCCAGCAGCTTATCGACAGGGGGGACTGAAGCTTTCTTT. Together with reference TRBV5-1 and TRBJ1-1, the CDR3 gives the full variable domain: KAGVTQTPRYLIKTRGQQVTLSCSPISGHRSVSWYQQTPGQGLQFLFEYFSETQRNKGNFPGRFSGRQFSNSRSEMNVSTLELGDSALYLCASSLSTGGTEAFFGQGTRLTVV.

The V call is TRBV20-1, the J call TRBJ2-2; possible D gene TRBD1, 5 bases. The germline V gene encodes CDR1 DFQATT and CDR2 SNEGSKA (reference sequence). V was pared by 3 bases and J by 3 bases, with 11 bases between. There are 14 residues in the CDR3. CDR3 coding DNA: TGCAGTGCTAGTGCAGGGTCCGACACCGGGGAGCTGTTTTTT. It encodes CSASAGSDTGELFF.

The genes are TRBV6-5 and TRBJ1-5; 8 bases align to TRBD1. Trimming removed 8 bases from V and 5 bases from J; junction bases left unmatched: 8. The CDR3 is 14 amino acids. CDR1 and CDR2 from the germline V gene are MNHEY and SVGAGI. The CDR3 loop reads CASESRDRYQPQHF. For the CDR3, the DNA is TGTGCCAGCGAGTCCCGGGACAGGTATCAGCCCCAGCATTTT.

The V and J genes are TRBV9 and TRBJ2-3; 12 positions agree with TRBD2. The CDR3 has 17 residues. Trimming at V came to 4 bases and at J to 3 bases, leaving 9 bases not matched to a gene. Germline CDR1 SGDLS, CDR2 YYNGEE. CDR3 in DNA: TGTGCCAGCAGCTCAGAGACTAGCGGGGGAGGGACAGATACGCAGTATTTT. Translated: CASSSETSGGGTDTQYF.

On this clone itself: At one end the junction does not follow the germline gene, possibly because of a read error. The chain recombines TRBV9 with TRBJ1-1; possible D gene TRBD1, 5 bases. The CDR3 spans 15 residues. Germline V gene data show CDR1 as SGDLS and CDR2 as YYNGEE. CDR3 coding DNA: TGTGCCAGCAGCTATACAGGCACCAGGAACGCTGAAGCTTTCTTT. This encodes CASSYTGTRNAEAFF. The full variable domain, in which reference TRBV9 and TRBJ1-1 provide the parts outside the CDR3, is DSGVTQTPKHLITATGQRVTLRCSPRSGDLSVYWYQQSLDQGLQFLIQYYNGEERAKGNILERFSAQQFPDLHSELNLSSLELGDSALYFCASSYTGTRNAEAFFGQGTRLTVV.

The chain uses TRBV5-4 and TRBJ1-2, with 10 bases lining up with TRBD1. In germline, CDR1 is SGHNT, CDR2 YYREEE (reference sequence). CDR3 size: 15 residues. Unmatched junction bases numbered 3, after V lost 0 bases and J lost 4 bases. CDR3 sequence (DNA): TGTGCCAGCAGCTTGGAGACAGGGGGCGGCTATGGCTACACCTTC. This translates into CASSLETGGGYGYTF.

This rearrangement joins TRBV4-3 to TRBJ2-1; D could derive from TRBD1 or TRBD2 (6 bases each). V was cut by 2 bases and J by 12 bases, with 23 bases left in between. The CDR3 is made up of 16 amino acids. The germline gives CDR1 LGHNA, CDR2 YSLEER. The CDR3 DNA sequence: TGCGCCAGCAGCCAAAGTCTCCGCCAGACCCGGGGGCGGCAGTTCTTC. Encoded protein: CASSQSLRQTRGRQFF.

V and J are TRBV13 and TRBJ1-2, with D tentatively TRBD1 (5 bases). The germline V gene has CDR1 PRHDT and CDR2 FYEKMQ (reference sequence). CDR3 length: 13 residues. V was shortened by 6 bases and J by 8 bases, with 16 bases between the two germline ends. CDR3 DNA sequence: TGTGCCAGCAGAGGAAGAGGGGCGCAGGGCTACACCTTC. It translates to CASRGRGAQGYTF.